Listed here are 23 T cell receptor beta chains from one sample, sequenced in a study of tissue T cells after allogeneic stem cell transplantation. TCRdb's copy holds only in-frame clones and misses some; the assay was immunoSEQ multiplex PCR. The sample holds about 26,000 clones, about 90% seen once. This sample comprised blood, obtained before transplantation. Receptors were obtained from a male donor older than 55 who later had graft-versus-host disease after an allogeneic stem cell transplant.

V gene TRBV30 combines with J gene TRBJ2-2; unclear D gene. Germline-derived CDR1 and CDR2 are GTSNPN and SVGIG (reference sequence). This CDR3 comprises 13 residues. V lost 6 bases, J lost 0 bases, and 8 bases lay in between. CDR3 nucleotide sequence: TGTGCCTGCAGGCCGGCGAACACCGGGGAGCTGTTTTTT. It is translated as CACRPANTGELFF.

This chain links TRBV7-2 with TRBJ2-2, with TRBD2 matching 10 bases. With V trimmed by 1 base and J by 0 bases, 2 bases remained unmatched. The germline CDR1 and CDR2 sequences are SGHTA and FQGNSA. The CDR3 runs to 17 residues. This CDR3 is CASSLVSGRTNTGELFF. CDR3 in DNA: TGTGCCAGCAGCTTAGTTAGCGGGAGGACGAACACCGGGGAGCTGTTTTTT.

This clone was seen only once. This chain joins TRBV5-8 and TRBJ2-7; tentatively, D is TRBD1 (6 bases). The V gene's germline CDR1 is SGHTS and CDR2 YDEGEE. V shed 4 bases and J shed 6 bases, with 20 bases lying between them. There are 15 residues in the CDR3. CDR3 in amino acids: CASSPLRQGSREQYF. CDR3 bases: TGTGCCAGCAGCCCTCTACGGCAGGGGTCGCGCGAGCAGTACTTC.

The gene calls are TRBV5-6 and TRBJ1-3; D is ambiguous. The germline V gene encodes CDR1 SGHDT and CDR2 YYEEEE. The CDR3 has 17 amino acids. Trimming pared 3 bases from V and 0 bases from J, leaving 16 bases between. DNA of the CDR3: TGTGCCAGCAGCTACCCGACACAACTCCCCTCTGGAAACACCATATATTTT. Its protein product is CASSYPTQLPSGNTIYF.

This chain links TRBV15 with TRBJ1-5; no firm D call. CDR3 size: 17 residues. Trimming cost V 3 bases and J 6 bases, with 21 bases left between them. Germline assignment: CDR1 LNHNV and CDR2 YYDKDF (reference sequence). The CDR3 sequence: CATSRRAAPREAQPQHF. The CDR3 region has the DNA TGTGCCACCAGCAGGAGAGCCGCACCCCGGGAGGCTCAGCCCCAGCATTTT. Variable domain in full (rest from reference TRBV15 and TRBJ1-5): DAMVIQNPRYQVTQFGKPVTLSCSQTLNHNVMYWYQQKSSQAPKLLFHYYDKDFNNEADTPDNFQSRRPNTSFCFLDIRSPGLGDTAMYLCATSRRAAPREAQPQHFGDGTRLSIL.

J is TRBJ1-5 and V is TRBV6-2 or TRBV6-3, with D perhaps TRBD1 (5 bases). V lost 2 bases to trimming and J lost 7 bases, with 6 bases between them. The length of the CDR3 is 12 residues. Germline V CDR1 and CDR2: MNHEY, SVGEGT. CDR3 nucleotide sequence: TGTGCCAGCAGTTACGGGGACCAGCCCCAGCATTTT. Its protein is CASSYGDQPQHF.

V is TRBV28 and J is TRBJ2-7; 12 bases map to TRBD2. The J segment lost 1 base and the V segment lost 3 bases, leaving 16 bases of the junction unmatched. CDR1 and CDR2 from the germline V gene are MDHEN and SYDVKM. CDR3 length: 20 amino acids. The chain's CDR3 is CASSFPMRTSGTKTSYEQYF. Here the CDR3 DNA reads TGTGCCAGCAGTTTCCCCATGAGGACTAGCGGGACCAAGACGTCCTACGAGCAGTACTTC.

The chain couples TRBV18 to TRBJ1-1, with D hard to call. The CDR3 is made up of 11 amino acids. Germline V gives CDR1 KGHSH, CDR2 LQKENI. The V end lost 4 bases, the J end lost 11 bases, and 11 bases lay between the germline ends. CDR3 sequence reads: CASSLVDIAFF. CDR3 DNA: TGTGCCAGCTCACTGGTAGATATCGCTTTCTTT.

V gene TRBV18 combines with J gene TRBJ2-2; D is undetermined. The CDR3 loop spans 14 amino acids. Trimming took off 2 bases at V and 6 bases at J, with 10 bases between the two ends. CDR1 is KGHSH and CDR2 is LQKENI in the germline V gene. Written as DNA, the CDR3 is TGTGCCAGCTCACCAATGGGTTTTTCCGGGGAGCTGTTTTTT. This codes for CASSPMGFSGELFF.

The chain uses TRBV15 and TRBJ2-7; D is unclear. V was cut by 1 base and J by 4 bases, with 5 bases left in between. CDR1 and CDR2 (germline): LNHNV, YYDKDF (reference sequence). This CDR3 comprises 12 residues. The CDR3 region is CATSRVGYEQYF. The DNA for the CDR3 is TGTGCCACCAGCAGAGTCGGATACGAGCAGTACTTC.

The CDR3 protein is CASSPLSIDLSYEQYF. In DNA form, the CDR3 reads TGTGCCAGCTCACCCCTGAGCATAGACCTCTCCTACGAGCAGTACTTC. V gene TRBV18 combines with J gene TRBJ2-7; D is unclear. Trimming took 3 bases from V and 0 from J, leaving 15 bases between them. The CDR3 has 16 amino acids. Germline CDR1 KGHSH, CDR2 LQKENI.

This chain joins TRBV12-3 or TRBV12-4 and TRBJ2-7; TRBD1 is a possible D gene (5 bases). The CDR3 consists of 13 residues. Trimming removed 8 bases from V and 5 bases from J, with 16 bases in between. The DNA of the CDR3 is TGTGCCAGCGGGTCAGGGCGAGCTAACGAGCAGTACTTC. Residues: CASGSGRANEQYF.

This chain links TRBV5-1 with TRBJ2-6, with a tentative D call TRBD1 (6 bases). Germline assignment: CDR1 SGHRS and CDR2 YFSETQ. The CDR3 contains 18 residues. V lost 2 bases and J lost 0, with 15 bases in between. CDR3: CASSFSAGVTSGANVLTF. Written as DNA, the CDR3 is TGCGCCAGCAGCTTTTCGGCAGGGGTCACCTCTGGGGCCAACGTCCTGACTTTC.

The genes are TRBV6-1 and TRBJ2-1; D remains ambiguous. With 3 bases removed from V and 5 bases from J, the gap between germline ends came to 8 bases. CDR3 length: 13 residues. CDR1 and CDR2 (germline): MNHNS, SASEGT. The CDR3 DNA is TGTGCCAGCAGTGATCCGGGCAACAATGAGCAGTTCTTC. Its protein is CASSDPGNNEQFF.

This clone was seen a single time. The rearrangement joins TRBV7-2 to TRBJ2-3; tentatively, D is TRBD1 (6 bases). The CDR3 contains 16 residues. CDR1 is SGHTA, CDR2 FQGNSA, per germline. V was cut by 0 bases and J by 1 base, with 11 bases left in between. As DNA, the CDR3 is TGTGCCAGCAGCTTAGCGCCCTACAGGGGCACAGATACGCAGTATTTT. Amino acid sequence: CASSLAPYRGTDTQYF.

The chain is built from TRBV6-1 and TRBJ1-2; 7 bases line up with TRBD1. Germline CDR1 MNHNS, CDR2 SASEGT. V gave up 1 base and J gave up 7 bases; unmatched junction bases: 9. The CDR3 is 15 amino acids. CDR3 nucleotide sequence: TGTGCCAGCAGTGAAGATCCGACAGGGTGGAGTGGCTACACCTTC. Translating gives CASSEDPTGWSGYTF.

J is TRBJ2-1 and V is TRBV12-5; 7 bases are shared with TRBD2. V was clipped by 0 bases and J by 7 bases; unmatched bases: 3. From germline, CDR1 is LGHNT and CDR2 FRNRAP. The CDR3 is made up of 14 amino acids. The CDR3 reads CASGLVWGGNEQFF. CDR3 DNA sequence: TGTGCTAGTGGTTTGGTGTGGGGAGGGAATGAGCAGTTCTTC.

This chain links TRBV6-2 or TRBV6-3 with TRBJ1-2; D is possibly TRBD1 (6 bases). The V end was cut by 5 bases, the J end by 5 bases, with 12 bases between. Germline loops: CDR1 MNHEY, CDR2 SVGEGT. CDR3 size: 13 residues. The CDR3 loop reads CASSPDSQYGYTF. CDR3 DNA sequence: TGTGCCAGCAGTCCGGACAGCCAATATGGCTACACCTTC.

J is TRBJ2-7 and V is TRBV3-1 (or the pseudogene TRBV3-2), with TRBD1 matching over 8 bases. Unmatched junction bases numbered 11, after V lost 4 bases and J lost 3 bases. The CDR3 spans 16 residues. Germline CDR1 and CDR2: LGHDT and YNNKEL (reference sequence). The CDR3 coding sequence is TGTGCCAGCAGCCCCTCGAACAGGGGGAGATTCTACGAGCAGTACTTC. As protein: CASSPSNRGRFYEQYF.

This chain links TRBV11-3 with TRBJ2-5, with 7 positions matching TRBD2. The CDR3 length is 13 residues. Germline loops: CDR1 SGHNT, CDR2 YENEEA. Losses at the gene ends were 3 bases for V and 4 bases for J; bases not matched to a gene: 2. CDR3 DNA sequence: TGTGCCAGCAGCTTGTCGGGAGGAGAGACCCAGTACTTC. It codes for CASSLSGGETQYF.

The chain carries TRBV15 and TRBJ2-3; no definite D call. The CDR3 is made up of 14 amino acids. Germline V gene data show CDR1 as LNHNV and CDR2 as YYDKDF (reference sequence). The ends were cut back, 10 bases at V and 2 bases at J, with 16 bases in the middle. CDR3 in amino acids: CAIGFGPFTDTQYF. The CDR3 coding sequence is TGTGCCATTGGCTTCGGGCCCTTCACAGATACGCAGTATTTT.

This chain joins TRBV6-1 and TRBJ1-4, with 8 positions matching TRBD1. The germline V gene encodes CDR1 MNHNS and CDR2 SASEGT. With 2 bases clipped from V and 8 bases from J, the junction kept 4 bases outside the gene matches. The CDR3 is 14 amino acids. The CDR3 is CASSETRTGEKLFF. CDR3 DNA sequence: TGTGCCAGCAGTGAAACAAGGACAGGGGAAAAACTGTTTTTT.

The rearrangement joins TRBV24-1 to TRBJ2-1, with TRBD2 matching 7 bases. The trim removed 7 bases at V and 2 bases at J, leaving 7 bases unmatched. CDR1 is KGHDR, CDR2 SFDVKD, per germline. The length of the CDR3 is 15 residues. The CDR3 region has the DNA TGTGCCACCAGCCCCCCTAGCGGAGCCTACAATGAGCAGTTCTTC. Protein: CATSPPSGAYNEQFF.